This TCR beta chain was identified in a study of blood T cell repertoires in COVID-19. Overall study: Samples representing acute and convalescent COVID-19 were sourced from the United States, Italy and Spain.

Authors' analysis steps: Amplification of reference gene primers was used by the study to estimate nucleated cell counts. Only in-frame clones appear in the TCRdb table, and some are missing; sequencing was by immunoSEQ multiplex PCR. For V, J and clone size, that table is used; D and trimming come from the DNA. The data show about 270,000 clones, 80% to 90% seen once. Material for sequencing was peripheral blood. The receptor's source is a woman in her fifties or sixties who had recovered from COVID-19.

CDR3 in amino acids: CASSPGTDTQYF. The CDR3 nucleotides read TGTGCCAGCAGCCCTGGCACAGATACGCAGTATTTT. The J gene is TRBJ2-3, the V gene TRBV9, with no clear D. CDR1 is SGDLS, CDR2 YYNGEE, per germline. Trimming took off 4 bases at V and 1 base at J, with 4 bases between the two ends. This CDR3 comprises 12 residues.